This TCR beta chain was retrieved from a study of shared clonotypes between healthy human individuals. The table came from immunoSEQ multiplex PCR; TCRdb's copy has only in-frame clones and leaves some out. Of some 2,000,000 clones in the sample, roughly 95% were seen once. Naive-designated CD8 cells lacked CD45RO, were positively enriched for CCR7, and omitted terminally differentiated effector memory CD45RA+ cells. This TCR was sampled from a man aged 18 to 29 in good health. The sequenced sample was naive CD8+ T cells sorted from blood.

The CDR3 protein is CASSAYSDQETQYF. The DNA for the CDR3 is TGTGCCAGCAGCGCCTACTCCGACCAAGAGACCCAGTACTTC. J is TRBJ2-5 and V is TRBV9; D gene uncertain. Germline assignment: CDR1 SGDLS and CDR2 YYNGEE. V was pared by 3 bases and J by 0 bases, with 9 bases between. The CDR3 length is 14 residues.